The source of this T cell receptor (beta chain) is a study of siplizumab effects on memory and regulatory T cells (dated by TCRdb to between 2018 and 2021). As for the study more broadly: The study examined how the anti-CD2 antibody siplizumab affects alloreactive T-cell subsets in allogeneic mixed lymphocyte reactions built from human PBMCs.

The library relied on the immunoSEQ multiplex PCR assay. Roughly 10^5 TCR templates per sample were assayed on the deep sequencing platform. Genomic DNA extracted from sorted T cells was used for TCRbeta CDR3 sequencing. Concerning the study's data processing: The R programming language was used for the clonal analysis of the TCRbeta CDR3 data. Unstimulated samples were compared with post-reaction CFSE-low samples to define alloreactive CD4+ and CD8+ clones. Regulatory or non-regulatory origin of alloreactive CD4+ clones was assigned by matching sequences to the sorted unstimulated Treg and non-Treg repertoires. TCRdb carries this immuneACCESS record with in-frame sequences only. Its versions omit some clonotypes, under half of them owing to an unresolved V gene in the studies checked, with the rest unexplained. For V, J and clone size, that table is used; D and trimming come from the DNA. The sample table records around 120,000 clones; around 94% of these occur just once. The ten largest account for roughly 1.5% of the sample.

Sorted unstimulated T cells and proliferating T cells recovered from mixed lymphocyte reactions underwent TCRbeta CDR3 sequencing. Fresh whole blood from nine to eleven HLA-typed healthy donors served as the source for isolating PBMCs. To map where alloreactive clones came from, unstimulated CD4+ non-regulatory T cells were FACS-sorted. The CDR3 starts with the cysteine, ends with the phenylalanine, and has 11 residues. Solely the CDR3 DNA is kept, with 33 bases framed from the first base. CDR1 and CDR2, looked up from the germline V gene (reference sequence), are DFQATT and SNEGSKA. Notes on this clone: There is no known antigen for this receptor. At one boundary the junction diverges from the germline segment, which might be a read error.

What the study reported, not specific to this receptor: Because sequences at frequencies below about 10^-5 were poorly captured, only a minor fraction of alloreactive clones could be mapped back to unstimulated subsets. In reactions with siplizumab, an average of about 62% of mappable alloreactive CD4+ clones were Treg-derived, compared with around 28% in control reactions. No functional confirmation was obtained for the suppressive function of proliferating Tregs from siplizumab cultures. Greater diversity appeared to be present in unstimulated naive T cells than in memory T cells, and a substantial contribution to the alloresponse seemed to be made by naive cells. Siplizumab significantly lowered the cumulative frequency of alloreactive sequences that could be traced to unstimulated CD4+ memory T cells. A naive or memory phenotype could not be assigned to roughly 80-96% of proliferating CD4+ or CD8+ clones.

The chain is made from TRBV20-1 and TRBJ2-1; no D gene call is confident. Sequences were obtained from non-Treg CD4+ T cells sorted from blood. Sample cell subset or site, as interpreted from the label and publication: FACS-sorted unstimulated CD4+ non-regulatory T cells. The clonotype comes from a human donor in good health. For the CDR3, the sequence is CSAMTSNKQFF. The nucleotides read TGCAGTGCTATGACCTCCAATAAGCAGTTCTTC.